This TCR beta chain was captured in a study of T cells after yellow fever vaccination. Study-wide results and caveats: Just a small share of clonotypes turned up in the CD4 compartment as well as the CD8 compartment.

This clonotype was counted only a few times. The target antigen is unknown. Each CDR3 protein is one row after TCRdb ran MiXCR on the 5' RACE reads. The sample records 200,000 to 250,000 distinct CDR3 sequences, roughly 7.2% being singletons. Germline CDR1 reads SGHTA; CDR2 reads FQGNSA. The V and J ends lost 4 bases and 12 bases respectively, with 10 bases between them. This CDR3 has 11 amino acids. The sequence came from a man aged 25 to 45 who received the YFV17D yellow fever vaccine. V is TRBV7-2 and J is TRBJ2-4; no clear D gene. Source: CD4+ T cells sorted from PBMCs, taken 15 days after the yellow fever booster vaccination. CDR3 protein: CASSYDSDQYF. CDR3 nucleotides: TGTGCCAGCAGCTACGACTCAGATCAGTACTTC.